These 31 T cell receptor beta chains originate from one sample sequenced in a study of T cell responses to AZD1222 COVID-19 vaccine. Libraries were prepared by immunoSEQ multiplex PCR; TCRdb keeps only in-frame clonotypes and omits some of them. The sample yields some 170,000 clones, 70% to 90% seen once. The sequences come from peripheral blood, collected 28 days after the second dose of the MenACWY control vaccine. All receptors derive from an adult who received the MenACWY meningococcal vaccine as a control.

This clone was seen a few times. The chain is built from TRBV19 and TRBJ2-2, with D possibly TRBD2 on 5 matching bases. Trimming left V 4 bases short and J 4 bases short, with 16 bases between. Germline CDR1 reads LNHDA; CDR2 reads SQIVND (reference sequence). This CDR3 has 16 residues. The DNA for the CDR3 is TGTGCCAGTAGTACGATATACACTCGGGGCACCGGGGAGCTGTTTTTT. Its protein product is CASSTIYTRGTGELFF.

The genes are TRBV7-9 and TRBJ1-4, with D tentatively TRBD1 (5 bases). Trimming pared 1 base from V and 0 bases from J, leaving 6 bases between. The CDR3 runs 15 residues. Germline CDR1 reads SEHNR; CDR2 reads FQNEAQ (reference sequence). CDR3 coding DNA: TGTGCCAGCAGCTTAGTACAGGCAACTAATGAAAAACTGTTTTTT. Protein sequence: CASSLVQATNEKLFF.

The chain couples TRBV5-1 to TRBJ2-4, with a weak D call TRBD2 (6 bases). The CDR3 totals 15 residues. Trimming took off 2 bases at V and 6 bases at J, with 15 bases between the two ends. CDR1 and CDR2 from the germline V gene are SGHRS and YFSETQ. The CDR3 region has the DNA TGCGCCAGCAGCTTCCTCGGGGGATCCTCAAACATTCAGTACTTC. Protein: CASSFLGGSSNIQYF.

This sequence joins TRBV10-2 and TRBJ1-2, with a possible D match to TRBD1 (5 bases). The ends were cut back, 3 bases at V and 5 bases at J, with 10 bases in the middle. Germline V gene sequence: CDR1 WSHSY, CDR2 SAAADI. This CDR3 comprises 13 residues. The CDR3 spells CASSDQGPYGYTF. CDR3 DNA sequence: TGCGCCAGCAGTGACCAGGGCCCTTATGGCTACACCTTC.

The chain is built from TRBV7-9 and TRBJ1-2; D ambiguous. V was pared by 5 bases and J by 4 bases, with 14 bases between. Germline-derived CDR1 and CDR2 are SEHNR and FQNEAQ (reference sequence). There are 14 residues in the CDR3. CDR3 sequence (DNA): TGTGCCAGCAGCCCCCACCCAGAACTCTATGGCTACACCTTC. Residues: CASSPHPELYGYTF. Full variable domain (rest looked up from reference TRBV7-9 and TRBJ1-2): DTGVSQNPRHKITKRGQNVTFRCDPISEHNRLYWYRQTLGQGPEFLTYFQNEAQLEKSRLLSDRFSAERPKGSFSTLEIQRTEQGDSAMYLCASSPHPELYGYTFGSGTRLTVV.

The V gene is TRBV7-8, the J gene TRBJ2-3; the D is unclear. The CDR3 runs 16 residues. V lost 1 base and J lost 2, with 13 bases in between. Germline V gene lookup returns CDR1 SGHVS and CDR2 FQNEAQ. CDR3 sequence (DNA): TGTGCCAGCAGCTTAGTTGGCGGCGGCCTCACAGATACGCAGTATTTT. It translates to CASSLVGGGLTDTQYF.

The rearrangement uses TRBV14 and TRBJ2-3; D possibly corresponds to TRBD2 (6 bases). The CDR3 has 13 amino acids. V lost 0 bases and J 6 bases, leaving 7 bases between the germline ends. The germline CDR1 and CDR2 sequences are SGHDN and FVKESK. CDR3 loop: CASSQEGGDTQYF. The DNA of the CDR3 is TGTGCCAGCAGCCAAGAAGGAGGGGATACGCAGTATTTT.

This clone was seen once. This chain joins TRBV7-2 and TRBJ2-3, with D hard to call. The ends were cut back, 1 base at V and 2 bases at J, with 4 bases in the middle. The CDR3 is 13 amino acids. The V gene's germline CDR1 is SGHTA and CDR2 FQGNSA. The CDR3 spells CASSLEPTDTQYF. The CDR3 DNA is TGTGCCAGCAGCTTAGAACCCACAGATACGCAGTATTTT.

V usage is TRBV29-1 and J usage is TRBJ2-1, with 13 positions matching TRBD2. Germline V gives CDR1 SQVTM, CDR2 ANQGSEA. V was clipped by 6 bases and J by 7 bases; unmatched bases: 3. The CDR3 loop spans 13 amino acids. CDR3 amino acids: CSVSGLAGNEQFF. CDR3 nucleotide sequence: TGCAGCGTCTCGGGACTAGCGGGAAATGAGCAGTTCTTC.

The chain employs TRBV10-3 and TRBJ2-3; 12 bases align to TRBD2. The V gene's germline CDR1 is ENHRY and CDR2 SYGVKD. This CDR3 contains 15 residues. With V trimmed by 7 bases and J by 2 bases, 4 bases remained unmatched. CDR3 sequence (DNA): TGTGCCATCACCGGACTAGCGGGGACCACAGATACGCAGTATTTT. This codes for CAITGLAGTTDTQYF.

The gene calls are TRBV24-1 and TRBJ1-4; D unresolved. CDR3 length: 14 amino acids. The germline V gene encodes CDR1 KGHDR and CDR2 SFDVKD. V was cut by 9 bases and J by 4 bases, with 14 bases left in between. CDR3 nucleotide sequence: TGTGCCACCTTACTTCCGGGATTTAATGAAAAACTGTTTTTT. Its protein is CATLLPGFNEKLFF.

V usage is TRBV23-1 and J usage is TRBJ1-1; 7 bases line up with TRBD1. TRBV23-1 is given ORF status, its function remaining uncertain. The CDR3 spans 12 residues. With 3 bases clipped from V and 8 bases from J, the junction kept 3 bases outside the gene matches. The CDR3 DNA follows: TGCGCCAGCAGTCATGGGGACAGAGAAGCTTTCTTT. Translation: CASSHGDREAFF.

The count of this clone is one. The gene calls are TRBV5-1 and TRBJ1-5; tentative D call: TRBD1 (5 bases). The CDR3 contains 16 residues. From germline, CDR1 is SGHRS and CDR2 YFSETQ. V lost 0 bases, J lost 6 bases, and 16 bases lay in between. CDR3 loop: CASSLGDEAGAQPQHF. As DNA, the CDR3 is TGCGCCAGCAGCTTGGGGGACGAAGCCGGTGCTCAGCCCCAGCATTTT.

The V and J genes are TRBV7-2 and TRBJ2-5; TRBD2 might be the D (5 bases). Germline V gene sequence: CDR1 SGHTA, CDR2 FQGNSA. The CDR3 totals 14 residues. Trimming cost V 4 bases and J 4 bases, with 13 bases left between them. The CDR3: CASSSPGLRETQYF. CDR3 DNA sequence: TGTGCCAGCAGCTCCCCGGGGTTGAGAGAGACCCAGTACTTC.

This chain links TRBV5-4 with TRBJ2-1; the D is unclear. The CDR3 length is 12 residues. Germline loops: CDR1 SGHNT, CDR2 YYREEE (reference sequence). Trimming left V 1 base short and J 7 bases short, with 6 bases between. CDR3 coding DNA: TGTGCCAGCAGCTTGTCTCGGAATGAGCAGTTCTTC. This translates into CASSLSRNEQFF.

This chain connects TRBV10-1 to TRBJ2-7; maybe TRBD1 (6 bases). This CDR3 is 13 amino acids long. The germline V gene encodes CDR1 WNHNN and CDR2 SYGVQD (reference sequence). Between the trimmed V and J ends, which lost 7 bases and 3 bases, there was a span of 13 bases. In nucleotides, the CDR3 is TGCGCCAGCAAAGGGTCAGGGGACTACGAGCAGTACTTC. Translating it yields CASKGSGDYEQYF.

V gene TRBV10-1 combines with J gene TRBJ2-5; D remains unclear. CDR3 length: 13 residues. CDR1 and CDR2 (germline): WNHNN, SYGVQD (reference sequence). The V end was cut by 0 bases, the J end by 4 bases, with 6 bases between. The CDR3 protein is CASSESTRETQYF. The CDR3 coding sequence is TGCGCCAGCAGTGAGTCGACTCGAGAGACCCAGTACTTC.

The J gene is TRBJ2-3, the V gene TRBV19; D is unresolved. CDR1 is LNHDA, CDR2 SQIVND, per germline (reference sequence). V shed 5 bases and J shed 3 bases, with 9 bases lying between them. The CDR3 covers 13 residues. The CDR3, as DNA: TGTGCCAGTAGTTCCCTGGGGACAGATACGCAGTATTTT. Translated, it gives CASSSLGTDTQYF. Filled out from reference TRBV19 and TRBJ2-3, the complete variable domain reads DGGITQSPKYLFRKEGQNVTLSCEQNLNHDAMYWYRQDPGQGLRLIYYSQIVNDFQKGDIAEGYSVSREKKESFPLTVTSAQKNPTAFYLCASSSLGTDTQYFGPGTRLTVL.

The J gene is TRBJ1-1, the V gene TRBV7-8; D is ambiguous. Germline assignment: CDR1 SGHVS and CDR2 FQNEAQ. The CDR3 totals 13 residues. V lost 1 base, J lost 4 bases, and 7 bases lay in between. In DNA form, the CDR3 reads TGTGCCAGCAGCTTAGAAATTGGCACTGAAGCTTTCTTT. Translating gives CASSLEIGTEAFF.

This chain connects TRBV6-5 to TRBJ1-3; a weak D match, TRBD1 (5 bases). Trimming removed 0 bases at V and 3 bases at J, with 12 bases between. CDR1 is MNHEY and CDR2 is SVGAGI in the germline V gene. This CDR3 is built from 16 residues. The CDR3 DNA is TGTGCCAGCAGTTACTCGAGGGGACTCTATGGAAACACCATATATTTT. Translation gives CASSYSRGLYGNTIYF.

CDR3 nucleotide sequence: TGTGCCAGCAGTCTCGGCCGGGGACAAGAGACCCAGTACTTC. It encodes CASSLGRGQETQYF. The chain employs TRBV5-6 and TRBJ2-5, with D tentatively TRBD2 (5 bases). Germline CDR1 and CDR2: SGHDT and YYEEEE. V dropped 5 bases and J dropped 2 bases, with 13 bases sitting between them. CDR3 size: 14 residues.

This clone showed up just once. This chain links TRBV4-1 with TRBJ2-7; no firm D call. The CDR3 runs to 15 residues. The ends were cut back, 1 base at V and 1 base at J, with 11 bases in the middle. CDR1 and CDR2 from the germline V gene are MGHRA and YSYEKL. As DNA, the CDR3 is TGCGCCAGCAGCCAAGCAGTTGGCAGGTCCTACGAGCAGTACTTC. Amino acids: CASSQAVGRSYEQYF.

This sequence joins TRBV28 and TRBJ1-1; no reliable D call. The germline V and J ends were trimmed by 4 bases and 5 bases, with 14 bases remaining between them. The germline gives CDR1 MDHEN, CDR2 SYDVKM. The CDR3 has 14 amino acids. CDR3 loop: CASSSATFPTEAFF. CDR3 in DNA: TGTGCCAGCAGTTCAGCGACATTTCCGACTGAAGCTTTCTTT. Full variable domain (outside the CDR3, taken from reference TRBV28 and TRBJ1-1): DVKVTQSSRYLVKRTGEKVFLECVQDMDHENMFWYRQDPGLGLRLIYFSYDVKMKEKGDIPEGYSVSREKKERFSLILESASTNQTSMYLCASSSATFPTEAFFGQGTRLTVV.

J is TRBJ1-5 and V is TRBV30, with D unresolved. The CDR3 sequence is 17 residues long. Germline lookup yields CDR1 GTSNPN and CDR2 SVGIG (reference sequence). V lost 3 bases and J lost 2, with 20 bases in between. The CDR3 loop reads CAWSLSGGRMGNQPQHF. CDR3 bases: TGTGCCTGGAGCCTTTCTGGAGGGCGAATGGGCAATCAGCCCCAGCATTTT.

This rearrangement joins TRBV5-1 to TRBJ1-1; no clear D. V lost 0 bases and J 0 bases, leaving 15 bases between the germline ends. The CDR3 is 17 residues long. Germline V gene data show CDR1 as SGHRS and CDR2 as YFSETQ. Here the CDR3 reads CASSLDSASSMNTEAFF. The CDR3 DNA reads TGCGCCAGCAGCTTGGACTCGGCCAGTTCGATGAACACTGAAGCTTTCTTT.

J is TRBJ1-4 and V is TRBV28; 8 nucleotides align to TRBD1. Looked up from germline, CDR1 is MDHEN and CDR2 is SYDVKM. CDR3 length equals 15 residues. V was pared by 5 bases and J by 8 bases, with 10 bases of the junction left unmatched. This CDR3 is CASSIQDRDGEKLFF. The CDR3 DNA sequence: TGTGCCAGCAGTATCCAGGACAGGGATGGGGAAAAACTGTTTTTT.

The chain employs TRBV5-1 and TRBJ2-2, with D uncertain. Germline-derived CDR1 and CDR2 are SGHRS and YFSETQ. Trimming removed 0 bases at V and 4 bases at J, with 4 bases between. This CDR3 region has 13 residues. CDR3 region: CASSLEFTGELFF. CDR3 DNA sequence: TGCGCCAGCAGCTTGGAATTCACCGGGGAGCTGTTTTTT.

The chain combines TRBV20-1 with TRBJ2-1; weak D call: TRBD2 (6 bases). This CDR3 region has 13 residues. V gave up 3 bases and J gave up 15 bases, with 21 bases separating them. Germline-derived CDR1 and CDR2 are DFQATT and SNEGSKA (reference sequence). CDR3 protein: CSASPAGPLVLFF. CDR3 bases: TGCAGTGCTAGTCCCGCGGGACCCCTTGTCCTGTTCTTC.

This chain connects TRBV28 to TRBJ2-2; D is uncertain. The V and J ends lost 5 bases and 1 base respectively, with 5 bases between them. This CDR3 has 13 residues. Germline loops: CDR1 MDHEN, CDR2 SYDVKM. The CDR3: CASSRRNTGELFF. In DNA form, the CDR3 reads TGTGCCAGCAGTAGAAGGAACACCGGGGAGCTGTTTTTT.

The V gene is TRBV6-2 or TRBV6-3, the J gene TRBJ2-7; a possible D gene is TRBD2 (5 bases). Germline assignment: CDR1 MNHEY and CDR2 SVGEGT. Between the trimmed V and J ends, which lost 4 bases and 4 bases, there was a span of 11 bases. This CDR3 spans 13 amino acids. In nucleotides, the CDR3 is TGTGCCAGCAGTTTCCAGGACTGGTACGAGCAGTACTTC. It is translated as CASSFQDWYEQYF.

V is TRBV28 and J is TRBJ1-2, with 12 bases that match TRBD1. The germline V gene encodes CDR1 MDHEN and CDR2 SYDVKM. V lost 6 bases and J lost 8; bases outside the gene matches: 7. This CDR3 is 14 amino acids long. The CDR3 sequence: CASSGTGGARGYTF. The CDR3 coding sequence is TGTGCCAGCAGCGGGACAGGGGGCGCGAGGGGCTACACCTTC.